One sample yielded the 25 T cell receptor beta chains listed below, sequenced in a study of patients and donors after allogeneic stem cell transplantation. Each CDR3 protein is one row after TCRdb ran MiXCR on the RT-PCR reads. In the table there are about 960,000 distinct CDR3 sequences, over 15% of which are singletons. Sequencing input: blood, either unsorted or a sorted T cell fraction (not recorded which). These receptors were taken from a human donor who was either an allogeneic HSCT recipient or a stem cell or donor lymphocyte infusion donor (not recorded which). It is not recorded whose cells these are; they may come from a transplant donor.

The chain carries TRBV7-9 and TRBJ2-7, with D possibly matching TRBD2 (6 bases). The V and J ends lost 4 bases and 2 bases respectively, with 12 bases between them. Germline CDR1 is SEHNR and CDR2 is FQNEAQ (reference sequence). The CDR3 is 14 residues long. CDR3 DNA: TGTGCCAGCAGCTCTCCATGGGGGGCCTACGAGCAGTACTTC. This translates into CASSSPWGAYEQYF.

The CDR3 nucleotides read TGTGCCAGCAGCTTAGATGAGGGACTAACGCAGTATTTT. It encodes CASSLDEGLTQYF. This chain joins TRBV11-3 and TRBJ2-3; 7 bases match TRBD2. The junction had 3 bases not matched to a gene; V was cut back by 0 bases and J by 9 bases. CDR1 is SGHNT, CDR2 YENEEA, per germline. The length of the CDR3 is 13 residues.

This rearrangement joins TRBV6-2 or TRBV6-3 to TRBJ2-1; TRBD2 aligns across 10 bases. After removal of 0 bases from V and 8 bases from J, the junction contained 7 bases not matched to a gene. Germline V CDR1 and CDR2: MNHEY, SVGEGT. CDR3 length: 16 amino acids. CDR3: CASSYSSGGANDEQFF. CDR3 nucleotides: TGTGCCAGCAGTTACTCGAGCGGGGGGGCCAACGATGAGCAGTTCTTC.

This clonotype occurred a few times. This chain joins TRBV7-2 and TRBJ2-7, with 7 bases identical to TRBD1. Trimming removed 5 bases from V and 6 bases from J; junction bases left unmatched: 7. Germline CDR1 and CDR2: SGHTA and FQGNSA. The CDR3 has 13 amino acids. The CDR3 DNA reads as TGTGCCAGCAGCACAAGACAGGGTTCCGAGCAGTACTTC. Its protein is CASSTRQGSEQYF. Complete variable domain (other parts from reference TRBV7-2 and TRBJ2-7): GAGVSQSPSNKVTEKGKDVELRCDPISGHTALYWYRQSLGQGLEFLIYFQGNSAPDKSGLPSDRFSAERTGGSVSTLTIQRTQQEDSAVYLCASSTRQGSEQYFGPGTRLTVT.

This clonotype was found a few times. The rearrangement links TRBV11-2 to TRBJ2-2, with D perhaps TRBD2 (6 bases). The V gene's germline CDR1 is SGHAT and CDR2 FQNNGV. The CDR3 runs 18 residues. The V end was cut by 7 bases, the J end by 4 bases, with 25 bases between. The CDR3 nucleotides are TGTGCCAGCATCCGGAATCCCGGGGGATTGGGGGGCACCGGGGAGCTGTTTTTT. Translated, it gives CASIRNPGGLGGTGELFF.

This chain joins TRBV7-8 and TRBJ2-2; TRBD2 matches 8 bases. J was trimmed by 4 bases and V by 5 bases; bases with no gene match: 6. Germline CDR1 SGHVS, CDR2 FQNEAQ. CDR3 length: 15 residues. The CDR3 reads CASSGGLAGTGELFF. As DNA, the CDR3 is TGTGCCAGCAGCGGGGGGCTAGCGGGCACCGGGGAGCTGTTTTTT.

This clonotype was counted a few times. This chain connects TRBV6-2 or TRBV6-3 to TRBJ1-1, with D maybe TRBD1 (5 bases). Trimming removed 5 bases at V and 1 base at J, with 20 bases between. Germline CDR1 reads MNHEY; CDR2 reads SVGEGT. The CDR3 loop spans 17 amino acids. CDR3 protein: CASSRTQARGENTEAFF. In nucleotides, the CDR3 is TGTGCCAGCAGTCGGACCCAGGCCAGAGGGGAGAACACTGAAGCTTTCTTT.

This clonotype was seen more than once but under ten times. The gene calls are TRBV12-3 or TRBV12-4 and TRBJ1-4; unclear D gene. The V and J ends lost 4 bases and 0 bases respectively, with 18 bases between them. The CDR3 length is 18 residues. DNA for the CDR3: TGTGCCAGCAGTTCTCCGACGCAGCCAGTATCAACTAATGAAAAACTGTTTTTT. Its translation: CASSSPTQPVSTNEKLFF.

This clonotype was counted a few times. The chain recombines TRBV20-1 with TRBJ1-2; D is ambiguous. Between the trimmed V and J ends, which lost 0 bases and 5 bases, there was a span of 13 bases. From germline, CDR1 is DFQATT and CDR2 SNEGSKA (reference sequence). The CDR3 loop spans 14 amino acids. The CDR3 region is CSARDPRTLYGYTF. CDR3 DNA sequence: TGCAGTGCTAGAGATCCCAGGACTCTTTATGGCTACACCTTC.

This clonotype was seen more than once but under ten times. This sequence joins TRBV10-3 and TRBJ2-2, with 9 bases lining up with TRBD1. J lost 4 bases, V lost 7 bases, and 7 bases had no gene match. Looked up from germline, CDR1 is ENHRY and CDR2 is SYGVKD. The CDR3 runs 15 residues. This CDR3 is CAINGGTGSTGELFF. The CDR3 nucleotides are TGTGCCATCAATGGAGGGACAGGGAGCACCGGGGAGCTGTTTTTT.

This clonotype was recorded a few times. This rearrangement joins TRBV9 to TRBJ1-1; no firm D call. The CDR3 spans 13 residues. CDR1 and CDR2 (germline): SGDLS, YYNGEE. Trimming removed 5 bases at V and 0 bases at J, with 8 bases between. CDR3 region: CASRGIMNTEAFF. Written as DNA, the CDR3 is TGTGCCAGCAGGGGCATAATGAACACTGAAGCTTTCTTT.

There are a few counts of this clonotype. The chain is built from TRBV7-8 and TRBJ1-2, with 7 bases that match TRBD1. The trim removed 5 bases at V and 7 bases at J, leaving 7 bases unmatched. This CDR3 comprises 13 residues. Germline lookup yields CDR1 SGHVS and CDR2 FQNEAQ. CDR3 DNA sequence: TGTGCCAGCAGCGAACAGGGGTTGGCTGGCTACACCTTC. This translates into CASSEQGLAGYTF.

This clonotype was picked up many times. Germline is not matched at one junction end, which may reflect a read error. The J gene is TRBJ1-2, the V gene TRBV5-1; D call uncertain. Germline assignment: CDR1 SGHRS and CDR2 YFSETQ. CDR3 size: 13 residues. The CDR3 is CASSLGQTYGYTF. DNA for the CDR3: TGTGCCAGCAGCTTGGGTCAGACTTATGGCTACACCTTC.

The CDR3 is CASSPRGLEETQYF. CDR3 in DNA: TGTGCCAGCAGCCCCAGGGGACTCGAAGAGACCCAGTACTTC. V usage is TRBV6-2 or TRBV6-3 and J usage is TRBJ2-5, with D perhaps matching TRBD1 or TRBD2 (6 bases each). CDR1 MNHEY and CDR2 SVGEGT come from the germline V gene. The V end was cut by 6 bases, the J end by 3 bases, with 14 bases between. The CDR3 covers 14 residues.

The rearrangement joins TRBV19 to TRBJ1-6; possible D gene TRBD1, 5 bases. CDR3 length: 15 residues. With 0 bases removed from V and 8 bases from J, the gap between germline ends came to 11 bases. Per the germline V gene, CDR1 is LNHDA and CDR2 is SQIVND (reference sequence). The CDR3 spells CASSIDRGVDSPLHF. CDR3 sequence (DNA): TGTGCCAGTAGTATAGATCGGGGCGTCGATTCACCCCTCCACTTT.

This rearrangement joins TRBV5-1 to TRBJ1-6; D is ambiguous. V was shortened by 0 bases and J by 6 bases, with 7 bases between the two germline ends. Germline V CDR1 and CDR2: SGHRS, YFSETQ. There are 14 residues in the CDR3. CDR3 protein: CASSLEIPNSPLHF. CDR3 bases: TGCGCCAGCAGCTTGGAGATCCCTAATTCACCCCTCCACTTT.

This clonotype has only a few counts. V gene TRBV20-1 combines with J gene TRBJ1-1; no clear D gene. The CDR3 contains 13 residues. CDR1 is DFQATT and CDR2 is SNEGSKA in the germline V gene (reference sequence). The V and J ends lost 8 bases and 5 bases respectively, with 18 bases between them. CDR3 nucleotides: TGCAGTCAGGAGGGTAGGTTAAAAACTGAAGCTTTCTTT. As protein: CSQEGRLKTEAFF.

This clonotype was observed a handful of times. The chain carries TRBV5-1 and TRBJ1-1; D is possibly TRBD1 (5 bases). The CDR3 runs to 15 residues. Germline V gene data show CDR1 as SGHRS and CDR2 as YFSETQ. The germline V and J ends were trimmed by 1 base and 0 bases, with 10 bases remaining between them. CDR3 DNA sequence: TGCGCCAGCAGCTTGCGTAAAGGGGTGAACACTGAAGCTTTCTTT. This sequence encodes CASSLRKGVNTEAFF.

There are a few counts of this clonotype. This sequence joins TRBV4-1 and TRBJ2-1; TRBD2 is a possible D gene (6 bases). The germline CDR1 and CDR2 sequences are MGHRA and YSYEKL. This CDR3 is built from 16 residues. V gave up 0 bases and J gave up 0 bases, with 9 bases separating them. The CDR3 nucleotides are TGCGCCAGCAGCCAAGAGTCGGGGGACTCCTACAATGAGCAGTTCTTC. Protein sequence: CASSQESGDSYNEQFF.

This chain connects TRBV3-1 to TRBJ1-2; a possible D gene is TRBD1 (6 bases). Trimming stripped 5 bases from V and 8 bases from J, with 15 bases between. The length of the CDR3 is 13 residues. The V gene's germline CDR1 is LGHDT and CDR2 YNNKEL (reference sequence). The CDR3 loop reads CASSWTAAGGYTF. The CDR3 DNA reads TGTGCCAGCAGCTGGACAGCGGCGGGCGGCTACACCTTC.

This clonotype was counted between two and nine times. The rearrangement joins TRBV5-6 to TRBJ2-3; 8 bases align to TRBD2. Trimming took 1 base from V and 4 from J; bases not matched to a gene: 5. Germline V lookup: CDR1 SGHDT, CDR2 YYEEEE. The CDR3 totals 15 residues. The chain's CDR3 is CASSLSAGGSDTQYF. In DNA form, the CDR3 reads TGTGCCAGCAGCTTGTCGGCGGGGGGTTCAGATACGCAGTATTTT.

V and J are TRBV4-3 and TRBJ1-2; possible D gene TRBD1, 5 bases. The ends were cut back, 0 bases at V and 4 bases at J, with 12 bases in the middle. Germline lookup yields CDR1 LGHNA and CDR2 YSLEER. The CDR3 has 15 residues. The CDR3 spells CASSQDKGLSYGYTF. The CDR3 region has the DNA TGCGCCAGCAGCCAAGATAAGGGGTTGAGCTATGGCTACACCTTC.

A few counts support this clonotype. CDR3 DNA: TGTGCCAGCAGCAAAGGGGGGTGGGAGAGCACAGATACGCAGTATTTT. This codes for CASSKGGWESTDTQYF. The V and J genes are TRBV21-1 and TRBJ2-3; TRBD1, the table's D call, was not compared with the DNA. TRBV21-1 is flagged as a pseudogene. CDR3 length equals 16 residues.

V and J are TRBV7-8 and TRBJ2-3, with 9 positions matching TRBD2. V trimming: 1 base; J trimming: 5 bases; junction bases outside the gene matches: 7. The CDR3 spans 16 residues. CDR1 and CDR2 from the germline V gene are SGHVS and FQNEAQ. The CDR3 loop reads CASSLDGAGGVDTQYF. DNA for the CDR3: TGTGCCAGCAGCTTAGACGGGGCGGGAGGGGTAGATACGCAGTATTTT. Complete variable domain (other parts from reference TRBV7-8 and TRBJ2-3): GAGVSQSPRYKVAKRGQDVALRCDPISGHVSLFWYQQALGQGPEFLTYFQNEAQLDKSGLPSDRFFAERPEGSVSTLKIQRTQQEDSAVYLCASSLDGAGGVDTQYFGPGTRLTVL.

A few counts support this clonotype. The V and J genes are TRBV4-1 and TRBJ2-7, with 9 bases matching TRBD2. The CDR3 totals 16 residues. In germline, CDR1 is MGHRA, CDR2 YSYEKL. The junction had 10 bases not matched to a gene; V was cut back by 3 bases and J by 4 bases. The CDR3 loop is CASSQVSGRGTYEQYF. For the CDR3, the DNA is TGCGCCAGCAGCCAGGTTAGCGGGAGAGGGACTTACGAGCAGTACTTC.